Each of the 26 T cell receptor beta chains below was sequenced from the same sample in a study of cytomegalovirus exposure and HLA in healthy donors. In the PCR, 60 Vbeta and 13 Jbeta primers were used. Profiling relied on immunoSEQ multiplex PCR, and the TCRdb table lists in-frame clones only, not all of them. Of about 100,000 clones in the sample, roughly 74% were seen once. The specimen sequenced was PBMCs. Receptors originate from a woman in her 40s in good health and CMV-seronegative.

The CDR3: CASSLDILNTEAFF. In nucleotides, the CDR3 is TGTGCCAGCAGCCTCGACATACTCAACACTGAAGCTTTCTTT. V and J are TRBV5-4 and TRBJ1-1, with unresolved D. The germline V gene encodes CDR1 SGHNT and CDR2 YYREEE (reference sequence). The CDR3 is 14 amino acids. V lost 4 bases and J 2 bases, leaving 12 bases between the germline ends.

This clone was recorded once. The J gene is TRBJ1-6, the V gene TRBV28; D may be TRBD1 (5 bases). Germline CDR1 and CDR2: MDHEN and SYDVKM. Trimming pared 5 bases from V and 9 bases from J, leaving 11 bases between. This CDR3 has 13 residues. The CDR3 here is CASSLNTGSPLHF. The CDR3, as DNA: TGTGCCAGCAGTCTAAACACAGGTTCACCCCTCCACTTT.

This clone was observed once. The chain has TRBV28 and TRBJ1-4, with 9 bases identical to TRBD1. This CDR3 is built from 12 residues. Germline CDR1 MDHEN, CDR2 SYDVKM. Trimming at V came to 7 bases and at J to 7 bases, leaving 1 base not matched to a gene. DNA of the CDR3: TGTGCCAGCAACAGGGGGCTTGAAAAACTGTTTTTT. This gives the protein CASNRGLEKLFF.

Only a few counts were recorded for this clone. The CDR3 DNA follows: TGTGCCAGCAGTTCCCAGACAGGGGCGGTTGGCTACACCTTC. This sequence encodes CASSSQTGAVGYTF. The rearrangement uses TRBV6-1 and TRBJ1-2, with 8 nucleotides matching TRBD1. V lost 5 bases and J lost 7; bases outside the gene matches: 9. This CDR3 has 14 amino acids. CDR1 is MNHNS, CDR2 SASEGT, per germline.

The chain recombines TRBV11-2 with TRBJ2-5, with 7 nucleotides matching TRBD1. CDR1 and CDR2 (germline): SGHAT, FQNNGV. The CDR3 extends over 14 amino acids. With 6 bases clipped from V and 5 bases from J, the junction kept 9 bases outside the gene matches. The CDR3 loop reads CASRQGGGAETQYF. CDR3 sequence (DNA): TGTGCCAGCAGACAAGGGGGCGGAGCGGAGACCCAGTACTTC.

The CDR3 DNA follows: TGTGCCATCAGTGGTGCAGGGGAAGAGACCCAGTACTTC. This translates into CAISGAGEETQYF. The genes are TRBV10-3 and TRBJ2-5; D may be TRBD1 (6 bases). V shed 4 bases and J shed 3 bases, with 9 bases lying between them. CDR3 size: 13 residues. The germline V gene has CDR1 ENHRY and CDR2 SYGVKD.

The genes are TRBV30 and TRBJ2-2, with 7 bases lining up with TRBD2. The CDR3 covers 12 residues. Germline CDR1 and CDR2: GTSNPN and SVGIG (reference sequence). With 5 bases clipped from V and 7 bases from J, the junction kept 4 bases outside the gene matches. For the CDR3, the DNA is TGTGCCTGGGGGAGGGTTCACGGGGAGCTGTTTTTT. Its protein product is CAWGRVHGELFF.

The chain employs TRBV5-4 and TRBJ1-5, with a tentative D call TRBD1 (5 bases). The germline V gene encodes CDR1 SGHNT and CDR2 YYREEE (reference sequence). V lost 0 bases and J 1 base, leaving 5 bases between the germline ends. The CDR3 has 14 residues. CDR3 sequence reads: CASSLEGSNQPQHF. The DNA for the CDR3 is TGTGCCAGCAGCTTGGAGGGGAGCAATCAGCCCCAGCATTTT.

This rearrangement joins TRBV7-8 to TRBJ2-4; perhaps TRBD1 as D (5 bases). V shed 3 bases and J shed 9 bases, with 15 bases lying between them. CDR3 length: 14 residues. Germline V lookup: CDR1 SGHVS, CDR2 FQNEAQ. The chain's CDR3 is CASSFRQGQSIQYF. CDR3 in DNA: TGTGCCAGCAGCTTTAGGCAGGGCCAAAGCATTCAGTACTTC. The variable domain in full, completed from reference TRBV7-8 and TRBJ2-4, reads GAGVSQSPRYKVAKRGQDVALRCDPISGHVSLFWYQQALGQGPEFLTYFQNEAQLDKSGLPSDRFFAERPEGSVSTLKIQRTQQEDSAVYLCASSFRQGQSIQYFGAGTRLSVL.

This clone was picked up one time. The rearrangement uses TRBV19 and TRBJ1-1; unclear D gene. V lost 1 base and J 4 bases, leaving 7 bases between the germline ends. From germline, CDR1 is LNHDA and CDR2 SQIVND (reference sequence). This CDR3 has 13 residues. The CDR3 region has the DNA TGTGCCAGTAGTATAGGGGCCAGCACTGAAGCTTTCTTT. Its translation: CASSIGASTEAFF. Filled out from reference TRBV19 and TRBJ1-1, the complete variable domain reads DGGITQSPKYLFRKEGQNVTLSCEQNLNHDAMYWYRQDPGQGLRLIYYSQIVNDFQKGDIAEGYSVSREKKESFPLTVTSAQKNPTAFYLCASSIGASTEAFFGQGTRLTVV.

This clone was picked up one time. CDR3 in DNA: TGTGCCAGCAGCTTAGGCGGTGGTAGTAACACTGAAGCTTTCTTT. Residues: CASSLGGGSNTEAFF. The chain employs TRBV11-3 and TRBJ1-1; no reliable D call. Germline V gene sequence: CDR1 SGHNT, CDR2 YENEEA. V lost 1 base and J 2 bases, leaving 11 bases between the germline ends. There are 15 residues in the CDR3.

CDR3 DNA sequence: TGTGCCAGCAGCCAATGGGGGGGGTCGGATGAGGGCTACACCTTC. Translating gives CASSQWGGSDEGYTF. V is TRBV7-9 and J is TRBJ1-2; D is possibly TRBD1 (5 bases). The ends were cut back, 5 bases at V and 8 bases at J, with 21 bases in the middle. The germline CDR1 and CDR2 sequences are SEHNR and FQNEAQ (reference sequence). This CDR3 is built from 15 residues.

The chain carries TRBV7-2 and TRBJ2-5, with D possibly being TRBD1 (6 bases). Trimming took 3 bases from V and 7 from J, leaving 18 bases between them. Germline V CDR1 and CDR2: SGHTA, FQGNSA. The CDR3 runs 15 residues. This chain's CDR3 is CASSLDSDPRGTQYF. DNA for the CDR3: TGTGCCAGCAGCTTGGACAGCGACCCCAGAGGGACCCAGTACTTC.

The chain has TRBV6-5 and TRBJ2-3, with D perhaps matching TRBD2 (6 bases). Germline CDR1 is MNHEY and CDR2 is SVGAGI. Trimming took 7 bases from V and 1 from J, leaving 15 bases between them. This CDR3 is 15 amino acids long. The CDR3 spells CASMEGGKGTDTQYF. CDR3 coding DNA: TGTGCCAGCATGGAGGGTGGGAAGGGCACAGATACGCAGTATTTT.

A note on this clone: A junction boundary mismatches the germline segment, possibly from a read error. This chain connects TRBV7-7 to TRBJ2-1; D remains ambiguous. The CDR3 is 13 amino acids. Germline V lookup: CDR1 SSHAT, CDR2 FNYEAQ (reference sequence). CDR3: CASSLGSSGEQFF. Here the CDR3 DNA reads TGTGCTAGCAGCCTAGGTTCGTCCGGTGAGCAGTTCTTC.

The rearrangement joins TRBV5-4 to TRBJ2-1, with 11 bases lining up with TRBD2. There are 17 residues in the CDR3. The ends lost 4 bases at V and 8 bases at J; junction bases unmatched: 14. Germline loops: CDR1 SGHNT, CDR2 YYREEE (reference sequence). Written as DNA, the CDR3 is TGTGCCAGCAGCGCCACGATACTAGCGGGAGTGGAAGATGAGCAGTTCTTC. Translation: CASSATILAGVEDEQFF. Together with reference TRBV5-4 and TRBJ2-1, the CDR3 gives the full variable domain: ETGVTQSPTHLIKTRGQQVTLRCSSQSGHNTVSWYQQALGQGPQFIFQYYREEENGRGNFPPRFSGLQFPNYSSELNVNALELDDSALYLCASSATILAGVEDEQFFGPGTRLTVL.

V gene TRBV6-5 combines with J gene TRBJ2-5; 9 nucleotides align to TRBD2. CDR1 is MNHEY, CDR2 SVGAGI, per germline. The trim removed 6 bases at V and 4 bases at J, leaving 9 bases unmatched. The CDR3 contains 15 residues. This CDR3 reads CASSPRAGGRETQYF. CDR3 DNA: TGTGCCAGCAGCCCCAGGGCGGGGGGGCGAGAGACCCAGTACTTC.

This chain links TRBV10-3 with TRBJ2-2; 8 nucleotides match TRBD1. The J segment lost 6 bases and the V segment lost 6 bases, leaving 6 bases of the junction unmatched. The CDR3 sequence is 14 residues long. The V gene's germline CDR1 is ENHRY and CDR2 SYGVKD. As DNA, the CDR3 is TGTGCCATCAGAACACAGGGGGAGGCCGGGGAGCTGTTTTTT. The encoded protein is CAIRTQGEAGELFF.

The J gene is TRBJ2-1, the V gene TRBV5-1; 8 bases map to TRBD1. CDR3 length: 15 amino acids. Per germline, CDR1 SGHRS and CDR2 YFSETQ. V was clipped by 4 bases and J by 5 bases; unmatched bases: 8. CDR3 in amino acids: CASSGNRGWDNEQFF. CDR3 bases: TGCGCCAGCAGCGGAAACAGGGGGTGGGACAATGAGCAGTTCTTC.

The chain combines TRBV2 with TRBJ2-7, with 7 bases aligning to TRBD2. Germline assignment: CDR1 SNHLY and CDR2 FYNNEI. The CDR3 is made up of 13 amino acids. The trim removed 7 bases at V and 5 bases at J, leaving 8 bases unmatched. The CDR3, as DNA: TGTGCCAGCAACGCGGGGGACGTCCACGAGCAGTACTTC. This codes for CASNAGDVHEQYF.

The genes are TRBV30 and TRBJ1-2; 11 bases fit TRBD1. CDR1 is GTSNPN and CDR2 is SVGIG in the germline V gene (reference sequence). This CDR3 has 12 residues. Losses at the gene ends were 8 bases for V and 8 bases for J; bases not matched to a gene: 7. The CDR3 here is CARGQGAGGYTF. The CDR3 DNA sequence: TGTGCCCGCGGACAGGGGGCGGGGGGCTACACCTTC. The full variable domain, with the rest looked up from reference TRBV30 and TRBJ1-2, is SQTIHQWPATLVQPVGSPLSLECTVEGTSNPNLYWYRQAAGRGLQLLFYSVGIGQISSEVPQNLSASRPQDRQFILSSKKLLLSDSGFYLCARGQGAGGYTFGSGTRLTVV.

This rearrangement joins TRBV4-1 to TRBJ2-2; the D is unclear. Trimming left V 0 bases short and J 9 bases short, with 8 bases between. Germline CDR1 reads MGHRA; CDR2 reads YSYEKL. This CDR3 has 13 amino acids. The CDR3 DNA reads TGCGCCAGCAGCCAAGACCCTGCGTGGGAGCTGTTTTTT. The encoded protein is CASSQDPAWELFF.

In its sample, this clone was seen a few times. The V call is TRBV6-6, the J call TRBJ2-7, with D hard to call. Germline CDR1 is MNHNY and CDR2 is SVGAGI (reference sequence). This CDR3 comprises 14 residues. V was cut by 4 bases and J by 3 bases, with 13 bases left in between. The CDR3 sequence: CASSSPTSNYEQYF. Here the CDR3 DNA reads TGTGCCAGCAGTTCCCCTACCTCCAACTACGAGCAGTACTTC.

This clone has ten or more counts. The V and J genes are TRBV7-3 and TRBJ1-1, with a weak D call TRBD1 (6 bases). Germline V gene sequence: CDR1 SGHTA, CDR2 FQGTGA. V was shortened by 1 base and J by 6 bases, with 18 bases between the two germline ends. The CDR3 covers 16 residues. The CDR3 is CASSLSGGAGLAEAFF. Here the CDR3 DNA reads TGTGCCAGCAGCTTAAGTGGGGGGGCTGGACTCGCTGAAGCTTTCTTT. Based on the CDR3 plus reference TRBV7-3 and TRBJ1-1, the full variable domain is GAGVSQTPSNKVTEKGKYVELRCDPISGHTALYWYRQSLGQGPEFLIYFQGTGAADDSGLPNDRFFAVRPEGSVSTLKIQRTERGDSAVYLCASSLSGGAGLAEAFFGQGTRLTVV.

V usage is TRBV7-9 and J usage is TRBJ2-7, with TRBD2 matching over 7 bases. Germline V gives CDR1 SEHNR, CDR2 FQNEAQ (reference sequence). V lost 4 bases, J lost 5 bases, and 14 bases stayed unmatched. The CDR3 is 16 amino acids. CDR3 region: CASSSETSRFTHEQYF. The CDR3 nucleotides read TGTGCCAGCAGCTCAGAGACTAGCAGGTTCACCCACGAGCAGTACTTC.

The V and J genes are TRBV2 and TRBJ2-1; TRBD2 matches at 14 bases. Germline V CDR1 and CDR2: SNHLY, FYNNEI. The CDR3 covers 17 residues. V lost 6 bases to trimming and J lost 7 bases; unmatched junction nucleotides: 11. In DNA form, the CDR3 reads TGTGCCAGCAGCTGGTGGGGCGGGACTAGCGGGAGTAATGAGCAGTTCTTC. Its protein is CASSWWGGTSGSNEQFF.